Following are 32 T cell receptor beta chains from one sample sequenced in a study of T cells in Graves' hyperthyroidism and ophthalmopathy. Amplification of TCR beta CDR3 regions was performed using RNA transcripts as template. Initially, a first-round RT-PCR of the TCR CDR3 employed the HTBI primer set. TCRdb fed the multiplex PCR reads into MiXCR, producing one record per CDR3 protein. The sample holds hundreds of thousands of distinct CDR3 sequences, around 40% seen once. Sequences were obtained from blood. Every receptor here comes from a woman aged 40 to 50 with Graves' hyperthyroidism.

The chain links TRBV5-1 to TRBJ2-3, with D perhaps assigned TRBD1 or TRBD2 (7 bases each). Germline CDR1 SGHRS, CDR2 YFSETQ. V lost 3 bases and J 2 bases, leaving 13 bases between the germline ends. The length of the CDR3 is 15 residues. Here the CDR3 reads CASSSGGQTTDTQYF. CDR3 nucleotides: TGCGCCAGCAGCTCGGGGGGACAGACCACAGATACGCAGTATTTT.

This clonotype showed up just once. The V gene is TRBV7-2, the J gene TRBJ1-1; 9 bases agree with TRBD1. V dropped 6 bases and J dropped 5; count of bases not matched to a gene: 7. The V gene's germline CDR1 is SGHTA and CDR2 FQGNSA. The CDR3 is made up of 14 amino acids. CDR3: CASSLGTGMTEAFF. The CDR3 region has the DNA TGTGCCAGCAGTCTCGGGACAGGGATGACTGAAGCTTTCTTT.

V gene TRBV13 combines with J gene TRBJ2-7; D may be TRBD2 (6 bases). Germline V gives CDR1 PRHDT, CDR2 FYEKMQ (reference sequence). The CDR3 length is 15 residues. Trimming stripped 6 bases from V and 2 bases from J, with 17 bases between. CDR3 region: CASRYYGTDPYEQYF. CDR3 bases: TGTGCCAGCAGGTATTACGGGACTGATCCCTACGAGCAGTACTTC. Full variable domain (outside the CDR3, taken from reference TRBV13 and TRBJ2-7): AAGVIQSPRHLIKEKRETATLKCYPIPRHDTVYWYQQGPGQDPQFLISFYEKMQSDKGSIPDRFSAQQFSDYHSELNMSSLELGDSALYFCASRYYGTDPYEQYFGPGTRLTVT.

CDR3 in DNA: TGTGCCAGCAGCTTAGTTTGGGAATACGAGCAGTACTTC. Translating gives CASSLVWEYEQYF. J is TRBJ2-7 and V is TRBV7-8; unclear D gene. The germline gives CDR1 SGHVS, CDR2 FQNEAQ. V dropped 1 base and J dropped 4 bases, with 8 bases sitting between them. The CDR3 sequence is 13 residues long.

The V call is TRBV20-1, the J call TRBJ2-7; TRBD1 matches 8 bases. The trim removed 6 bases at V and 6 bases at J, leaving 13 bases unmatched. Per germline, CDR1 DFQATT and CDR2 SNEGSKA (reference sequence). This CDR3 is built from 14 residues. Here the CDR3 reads CSAGQGQGSGEQYF. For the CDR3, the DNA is TGCAGTGCGGGACAAGGACAGGGATCGGGCGAGCAGTACTTC.

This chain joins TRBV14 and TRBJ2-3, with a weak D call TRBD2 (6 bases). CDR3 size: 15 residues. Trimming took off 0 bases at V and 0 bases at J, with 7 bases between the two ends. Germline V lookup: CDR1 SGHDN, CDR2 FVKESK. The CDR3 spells CASSQDAGSTDTQYF. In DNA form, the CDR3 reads TGTGCCAGCAGCCAAGATGCGGGAAGCACAGATACGCAGTATTTT.

CDR3 amino acids: CASSIGGDVGANVLTF. As DNA, the CDR3 is TGTGCCAGTAGTATAGGGGGGGATGTTGGGGCCAACGTCCTGACTTTC. This chain joins TRBV19 and TRBJ2-6; D may be TRBD2 (6 bases). Germline loops: CDR1 LNHDA, CDR2 SQIVND (reference sequence). Trimming shortened V by 1 base and J by 3 bases, and 10 bases separated the two germline ends. This CDR3 has 16 amino acids.

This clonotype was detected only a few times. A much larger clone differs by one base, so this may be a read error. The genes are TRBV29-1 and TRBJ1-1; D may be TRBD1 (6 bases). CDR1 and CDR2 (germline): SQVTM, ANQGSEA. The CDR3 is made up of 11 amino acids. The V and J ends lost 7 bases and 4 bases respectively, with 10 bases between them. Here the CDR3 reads CSGYRATEAFF. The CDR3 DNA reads TGCAGCGGTTACAGGGCCACTGAAGCTTTCTTT. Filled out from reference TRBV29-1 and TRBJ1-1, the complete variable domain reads SAVISQKPSRDICQRGTSLTIQCQVDSQVTMMFWYRQQPGQSLTLIATANQGSEATYESGFVIDKFPISRPNLTFSTLTVSNMSPEDSSIYLCSGYRATEAFFGQGTRLTVV.

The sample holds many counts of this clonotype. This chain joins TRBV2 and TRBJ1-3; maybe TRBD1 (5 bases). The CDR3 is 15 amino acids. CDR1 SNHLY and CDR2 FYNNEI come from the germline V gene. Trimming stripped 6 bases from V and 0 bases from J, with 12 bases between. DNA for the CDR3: TGTGCCAGCAGCGTGACAGTCGGCTCTGGAAACACCATATATTTT. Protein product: CASSVTVGSGNTIYF.

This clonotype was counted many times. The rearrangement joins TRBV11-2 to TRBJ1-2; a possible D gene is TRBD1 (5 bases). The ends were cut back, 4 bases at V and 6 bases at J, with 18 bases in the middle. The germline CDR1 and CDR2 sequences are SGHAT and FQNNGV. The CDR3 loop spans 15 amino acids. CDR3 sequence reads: CASSWVAQGFDGYTF. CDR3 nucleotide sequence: TGTGCCAGCAGCTGGGTAGCCCAGGGTTTTGATGGCTACACCTTC.

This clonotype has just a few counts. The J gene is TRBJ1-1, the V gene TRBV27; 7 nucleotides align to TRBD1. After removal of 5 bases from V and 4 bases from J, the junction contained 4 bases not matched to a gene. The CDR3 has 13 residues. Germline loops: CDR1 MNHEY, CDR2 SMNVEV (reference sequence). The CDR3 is CASSRTGFTEAFF. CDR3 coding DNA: TGTGCCAGCAGTAGGACAGGTTTCACTGAAGCTTTCTTT.

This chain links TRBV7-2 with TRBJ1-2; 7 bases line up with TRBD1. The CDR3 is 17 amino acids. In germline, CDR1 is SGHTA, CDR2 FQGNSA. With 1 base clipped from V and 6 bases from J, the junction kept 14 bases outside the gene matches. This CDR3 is CASSLDSGAGGRDGYTF. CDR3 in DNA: TGTGCCAGCAGCTTAGACTCCGGGGCAGGGGGTAGGGATGGCTACACCTTC.

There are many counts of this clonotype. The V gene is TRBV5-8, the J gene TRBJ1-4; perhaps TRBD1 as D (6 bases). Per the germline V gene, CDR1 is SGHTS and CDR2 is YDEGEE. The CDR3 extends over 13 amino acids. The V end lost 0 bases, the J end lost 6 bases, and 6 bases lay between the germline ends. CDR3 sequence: CASSLAGDEKLFF. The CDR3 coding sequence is TGTGCCAGCAGCTTGGCAGGGGATGAAAAACTGTTTTTT. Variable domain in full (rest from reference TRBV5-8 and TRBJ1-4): EAGVTQSPTHLIKTRGQQATLRCSPISGHTSVYWYQQALGLGLQFLLWYDEGEERNRGNFPPRFSGRQFPNYSSELNVNALELEDSALYLCASSLAGDEKLFFGSGTQLSVL.

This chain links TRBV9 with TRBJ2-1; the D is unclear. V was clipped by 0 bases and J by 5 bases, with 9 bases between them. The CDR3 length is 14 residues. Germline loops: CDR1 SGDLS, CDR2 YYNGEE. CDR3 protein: CASSVATANNEQFF. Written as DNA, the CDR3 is TGTGCCAGCAGCGTAGCTACGGCCAACAATGAGCAGTTCTTC. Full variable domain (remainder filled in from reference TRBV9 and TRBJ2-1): DSGVTQTPKHLITATGQRVTLRCSPRSGDLSVYWYQQSLDQGLQFLIQYYNGEERAKGNILERFSAQQFPDLHSELNLSSLELGDSALYFCASSVATANNEQFFGPGTRLTVL.

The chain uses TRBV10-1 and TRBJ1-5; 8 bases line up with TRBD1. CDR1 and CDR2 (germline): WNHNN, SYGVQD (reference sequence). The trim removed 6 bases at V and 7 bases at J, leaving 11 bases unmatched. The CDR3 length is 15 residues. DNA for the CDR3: TGCGCCAGCAGCTTCCAGGGGGCGAGGGGGCAGCCCCAGCATTTT. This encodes CASSFQGARGQPQHF.

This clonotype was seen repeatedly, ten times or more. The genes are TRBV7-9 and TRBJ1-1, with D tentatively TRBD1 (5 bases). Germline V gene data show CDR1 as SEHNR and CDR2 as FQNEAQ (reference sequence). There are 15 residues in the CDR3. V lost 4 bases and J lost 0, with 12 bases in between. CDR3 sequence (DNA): TGTGCCAGCAGCTCACGACAGCTTTTGAACACTGAAGCTTTCTTT. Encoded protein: CASSSRQLLNTEAFF.

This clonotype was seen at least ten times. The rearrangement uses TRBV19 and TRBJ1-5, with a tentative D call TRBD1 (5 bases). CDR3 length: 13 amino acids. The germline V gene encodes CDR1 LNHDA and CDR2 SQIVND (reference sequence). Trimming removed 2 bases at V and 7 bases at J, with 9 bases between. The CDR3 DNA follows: TGTGCCAGTAGTATAAGGGGCGAACAGCCCCAGCATTTT. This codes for CASSIRGEQPQHF.

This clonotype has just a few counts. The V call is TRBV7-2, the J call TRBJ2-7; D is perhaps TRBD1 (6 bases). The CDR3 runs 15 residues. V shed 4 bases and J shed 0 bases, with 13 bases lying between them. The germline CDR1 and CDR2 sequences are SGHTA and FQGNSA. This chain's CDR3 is CASSSYDRSSYEQYF. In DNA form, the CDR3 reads TGTGCCAGCAGCTCCTACGACAGGAGCTCCTACGAGCAGTACTTC. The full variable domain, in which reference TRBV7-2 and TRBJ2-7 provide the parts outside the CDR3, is GAGVSQSPSNKVTEKGKDVELRCDPISGHTALYWYRQSLGQGLEFLIYFQGNSAPDKSGLPSDRFSAERTGGSVSTLTIQRTQQEDSAVYLCASSSYDRSSYEQYFGPGTRLTVT.

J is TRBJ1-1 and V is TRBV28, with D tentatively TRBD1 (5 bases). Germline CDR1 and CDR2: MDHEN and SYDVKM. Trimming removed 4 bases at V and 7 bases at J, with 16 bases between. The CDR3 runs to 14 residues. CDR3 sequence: CASSSRAGNYEAFF. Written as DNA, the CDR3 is TGTGCCAGCAGTTCAAGGGCAGGGAACTATGAAGCTTTCTTT.

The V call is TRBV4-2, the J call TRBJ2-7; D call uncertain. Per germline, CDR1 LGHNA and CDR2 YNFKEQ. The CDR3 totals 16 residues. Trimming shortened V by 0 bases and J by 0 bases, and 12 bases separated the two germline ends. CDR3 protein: CASSQEHSQSSYEQYF. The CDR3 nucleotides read TGTGCCAGCAGCCAAGAACACAGCCAAAGCTCCTACGAGCAGTACTTC.

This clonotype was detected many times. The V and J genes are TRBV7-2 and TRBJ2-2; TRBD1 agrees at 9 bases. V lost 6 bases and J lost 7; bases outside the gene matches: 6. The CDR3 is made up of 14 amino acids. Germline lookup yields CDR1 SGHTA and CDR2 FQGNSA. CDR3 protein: CASSNRGRIGELFF. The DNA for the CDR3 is TGTGCCAGCAGTAACAGGGGGCGAATCGGGGAGCTGTTTTTT.

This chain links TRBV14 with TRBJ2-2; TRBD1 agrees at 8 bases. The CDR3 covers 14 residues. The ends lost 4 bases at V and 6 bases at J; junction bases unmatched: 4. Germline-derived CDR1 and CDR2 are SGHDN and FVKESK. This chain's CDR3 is CASSRTGWAGELFF. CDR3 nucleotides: TGTGCCAGCAGCCGGACAGGGTGGGCCGGGGAGCTGTTTTTT. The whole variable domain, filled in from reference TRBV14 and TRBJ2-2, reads EAGVTQFPSHSVIEKGQTVTLRCDPISGHDNLYWYRRVMGKEIKFLLHFVKESKQDESGMPNNRFLAERTGGTYSTLKVQPAELEDSGVYFCASSRTGWAGELFFGEGSRLTVL.

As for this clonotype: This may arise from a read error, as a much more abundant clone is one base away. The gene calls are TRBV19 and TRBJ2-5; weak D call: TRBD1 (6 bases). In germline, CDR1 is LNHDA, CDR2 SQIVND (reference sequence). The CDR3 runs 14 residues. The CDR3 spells CASSFEQGQEAQYF. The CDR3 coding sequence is TGTGCCAGTAGTTTCGAACAGGGCCAAGAGGCCCAGTACTTC.

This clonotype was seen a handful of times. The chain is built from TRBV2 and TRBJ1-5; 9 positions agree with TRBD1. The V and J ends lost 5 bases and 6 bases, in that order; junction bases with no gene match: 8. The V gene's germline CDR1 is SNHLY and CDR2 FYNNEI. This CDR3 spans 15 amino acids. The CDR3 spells CASSMLTGGSQPQHF. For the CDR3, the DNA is TGTGCCAGCAGTATGTTGACAGGGGGAAGTCAGCCCCAGCATTTT.

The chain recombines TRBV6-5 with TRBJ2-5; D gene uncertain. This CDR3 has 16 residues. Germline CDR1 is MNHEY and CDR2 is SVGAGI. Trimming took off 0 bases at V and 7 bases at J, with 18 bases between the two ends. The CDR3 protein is CASSYSLPRQVSTQYF. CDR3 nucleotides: TGTGCCAGCAGTTACTCGCTCCCTCGTCAAGTGTCGACCCAGTACTTC.

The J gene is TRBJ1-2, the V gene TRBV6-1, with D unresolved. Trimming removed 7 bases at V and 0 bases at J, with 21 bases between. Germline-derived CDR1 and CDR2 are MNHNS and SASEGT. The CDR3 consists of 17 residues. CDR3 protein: CASTQTQDSLTNYGYTF. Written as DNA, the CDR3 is TGTGCCAGCACCCAAACCCAGGATTCACTCACTAACTATGGCTACACCTTC.

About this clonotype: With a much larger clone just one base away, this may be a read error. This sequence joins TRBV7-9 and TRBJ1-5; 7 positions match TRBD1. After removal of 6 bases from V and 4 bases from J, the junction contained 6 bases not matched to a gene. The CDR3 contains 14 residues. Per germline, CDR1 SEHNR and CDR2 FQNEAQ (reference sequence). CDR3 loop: CASSGTGENQPQHF. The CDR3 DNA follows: TGTGCCAGCAGTGGTACAGGGGAGAATCAGCCCCAGCATTTT.

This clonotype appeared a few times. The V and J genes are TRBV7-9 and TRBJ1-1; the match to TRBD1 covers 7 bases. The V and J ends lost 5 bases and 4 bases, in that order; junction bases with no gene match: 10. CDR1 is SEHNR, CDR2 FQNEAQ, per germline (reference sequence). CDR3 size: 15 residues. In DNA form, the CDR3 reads TGTGCCAGCAGCCGCAGCGACAGGGCGGTCACTGAAGCTTTCTTT. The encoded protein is CASSRSDRAVTEAFF. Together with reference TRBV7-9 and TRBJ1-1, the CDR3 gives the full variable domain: DTGVSQNPRHKITKRGQNVTFRCDPISEHNRLYWYRQTLGQGPEFLTYFQNEAQLEKSRLLSDRFSAERPKGSFSTLEIQRTEQGDSAMYLCASSRSDRAVTEAFFGQGTRLTVV.

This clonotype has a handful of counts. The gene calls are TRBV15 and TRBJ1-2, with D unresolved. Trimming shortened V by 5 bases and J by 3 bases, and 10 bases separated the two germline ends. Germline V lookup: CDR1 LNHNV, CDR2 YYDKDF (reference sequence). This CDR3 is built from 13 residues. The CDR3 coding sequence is TGTGCCACCAGCTCCGGGATTGACTATGGCTACACCTTC. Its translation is CATSSGIDYGYTF.

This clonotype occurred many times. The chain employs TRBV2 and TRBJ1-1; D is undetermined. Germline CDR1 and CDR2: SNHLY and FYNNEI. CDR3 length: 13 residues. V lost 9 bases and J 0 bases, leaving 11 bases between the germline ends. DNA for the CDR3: TGTGCCAGTCCGGGAGATATGAACACTGAAGCTTTCTTT. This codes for CASPGDMNTEAFF.

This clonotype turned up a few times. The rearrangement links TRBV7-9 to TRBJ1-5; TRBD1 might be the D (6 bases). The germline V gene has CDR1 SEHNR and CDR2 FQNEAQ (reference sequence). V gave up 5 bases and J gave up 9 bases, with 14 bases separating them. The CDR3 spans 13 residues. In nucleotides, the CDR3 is TGTGCCAGCAGCCCGGGTCGGGGGCGGCCCCAGCATTTT. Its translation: CASSPGRGRPQHF.

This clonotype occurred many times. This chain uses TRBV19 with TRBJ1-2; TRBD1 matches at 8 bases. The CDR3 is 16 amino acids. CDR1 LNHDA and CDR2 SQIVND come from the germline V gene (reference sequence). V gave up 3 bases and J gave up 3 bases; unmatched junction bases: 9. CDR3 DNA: TGTGCCAGTAGTATCCCCCCAGGGGGCTACGACTATGGCTACACCTTC. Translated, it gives CASSIPPGGYDYGYTF.